The 24 T cell receptor beta chains presented below share a single source sample, sequenced in a study of identical twins. TCRdb redid the calling of the 5' RACE reads with MiXCR, one entry per CDR3 protein. The data hold a few hundred thousand distinct CDR3 sequences, with approximately 10% observed a single time. The sample was naive T cells sorted from blood. Receptors were obtained from a woman aged 45-59 years in good health.

At least ten counts were recorded for this clonotype. The chain links TRBV12-3 or TRBV12-4 to TRBJ2-2; either TRBD1 or TRBD2 may supply D (5 bases each). V shed 7 bases and J shed 3 bases, with 12 bases lying between them. The CDR3 runs 14 residues. CDR3 sequence reads: CASNRRTHTGELFF. The CDR3 nucleotides are TGTGCCAGCAACCGGAGGACACACACCGGGGAGCTGTTTTTT.

This clonotype was seen ten or more times. V is TRBV4-1 and J is TRBJ1-2, with 8 bases fitting TRBD1. The V segment lost 1 base and the J segment 7 bases; nucleotides outside the gene matches: 2. The CDR3 has 13 amino acids. Germline V gives CDR1 MGHRA, CDR2 YSYEKL. In DNA, the CDR3 is TGCGCCAGCAGCCAAGCAGGGGGCGGTGGCTACACCTTC. This gives the protein CASSQAGGGGYTF.

This sequence joins TRBV12-3 or TRBV12-4 and TRBJ2-7, with a possible D match to TRBD1 (5 bases). This CDR3 comprises 12 residues. CDR3 bases: TGTGCCAGCAGTTTATCAGGGTTTAAGTTGGACGTC. This encodes CASSLSGFKLDV.

This sequence joins TRBV6-5 and TRBJ2-1; D is perhaps TRBD2 (6 bases). Per the germline V gene, CDR1 is MNHEY and CDR2 is SVGAGI. There are 15 residues in the CDR3. Deletions cut 4 bases from V and 3 bases from J, with 13 bases between. The CDR3 region has the DNA TGTGCCAGCAGTTCGGCGGGACCCGACTACAATGAGCAGTTCTTC. The encoded protein is CASSSAGPDYNEQFF.

A few counts support this clonotype. The rearrangement joins TRBV7-9 to TRBJ2-7; no clear D. The germline V gene has CDR1 SEHNR and CDR2 FQNEAQ (reference sequence). The CDR3 is made up of 12 amino acids. V shed 5 bases and J shed 5 bases, with 10 bases lying between them. As DNA, the CDR3 is TGTGCCAGCAGCCCCCGACCGGACGAGCAGTACTTC. Amino acids: CASSPRPDEQYF.

The V call is TRBV24-1, the J call TRBJ2-7; TRBD1 matches at 8 bases. The V segment lost 4 bases and the J segment 5 bases; nucleotides outside the gene matches: 18. This CDR3 is 18 amino acids long. CDR1 and CDR2 from the germline V gene are KGHDR and SFDVKD. CDR3 residues: CATSEIQGADGLVDEQYF. The DNA of the CDR3 is TGTGCCACCAGTGAAATCCAGGGGGCGGATGGTCTCGTGGACGAGCAGTACTTC.

The chain uses TRBV19 and TRBJ1-3; D not certain. The CDR3 is 14 amino acids. CDR1 and CDR2 from the germline V gene are LNHDA and SQIVND (reference sequence). V lost 3 bases to trimming and J lost 0 bases, with 6 bases between them. The CDR3 loop reads CASSIGISGNTIYF. The CDR3 DNA sequence: TGTGCCAGTAGTATCGGGATCTCTGGAAACACCATATATTTT.

The rearrangement links TRBV29-1 to TRBJ2-2; no clear D. The CDR3 is made up of 13 amino acids. Germline V gene data show CDR1 as SQVTM and CDR2 as ANQGSEA. V lost 0 bases and J lost 6, with 8 bases in between. In DNA form, the CDR3 reads TGCAGCGTTGAAGAGGTCCCAGCCGGGGAGCTGTTTTTT. The encoded protein is CSVEEVPAGELFF.

The chain is built from TRBV5-1 and TRBJ1-2; D possibly corresponds to TRBD1 (5 bases). The CDR3 consists of 14 residues. Trimming removed 4 bases at V and 4 bases at J, with 14 bases between. Germline V CDR1 and CDR2: SGHRS, YFSETQ. CDR3 in DNA: TGCGCCAGCAGCCGGGAAACAGGAAGCTATGGCTACACCTTC. This sequence encodes CASSRETGSYGYTF. Based on the CDR3 plus reference TRBV5-1 and TRBJ1-2, the full variable domain is KAGVTQTPRYLIKTRGQQVTLSCSPISGHRSVSWYQQTPGQGLQFLFEYFSETQRNKGNFPGRFSGRQFSNSRSEMNVSTLELGDSALYLCASSRETGSYGYTFGSGTRLTVV.

This clonotype was picked up many times. The chain links TRBV12-3 or TRBV12-4 to TRBJ2-3; possibly TRBD2 for D (6 bases). This CDR3 comprises 16 residues. The V and J ends lost 2 bases and 2 bases respectively, with 14 bases between them. In nucleotides, the CDR3 is TGTGCCAGCAGTTTAAGGTCCGGGAGACTCACAGATACGCAGTATTTT. Encoded protein: CASSLRSGRLTDTQYF.

This clonotype showed up just a few times. The chain employs TRBV5-4 and TRBJ2-3, with 8 bases fitting TRBD2. Unmatched junction bases numbered 6, after V lost 4 bases and J lost 2 bases. The germline V gene has CDR1 SGHNT and CDR2 YYREEE (reference sequence). This CDR3 spans 15 amino acids. CDR3 DNA sequence: TGTGCCAGCAGCCCCCGGGGGGGGGCCACAGATACGCAGTATTTT. Translation gives CASSPRGGATDTQYF.

This clonotype was found many times. The chain carries TRBV2 and TRBJ2-2, with TRBD2 matching 13 bases. CDR1 SNHLY and CDR2 FYNNEI come from the germline V gene. The length of the CDR3 is 15 residues. V dropped 7 bases and J dropped 5; count of bases not matched to a gene: 4. The CDR3 is CASTGLAGVTGELFF. CDR3 coding DNA: TGTGCCAGCACCGGACTAGCGGGAGTTACCGGGGAGCTGTTTTTT.

This clonotype was seen only a few times. This chain links TRBV10-3 with TRBJ1-2; TRBD1 might be the D (5 bases). Germline V CDR1 and CDR2: ENHRY, SYGVKD. This CDR3 is built from 14 residues. Trimming shortened V by 6 bases and J by 1 base, and 12 bases separated the two germline ends. The CDR3 nucleotides are TGTGCCATCAGGGAACTGACAGATAACTATGGCTACACCTTC. Amino acids: CAIRELTDNYGYTF.

This clonotype was observed many times. The V call is TRBV20-1, the J call TRBJ1-5, with 11 bases identical to TRBD1. V shed 6 bases and J 6 bases; nucleotides not matched to a gene: 4. This CDR3 is built from 13 residues. Germline V lookup: CDR1 DFQATT, CDR2 SNEGSKA (reference sequence). The chain's CDR3 is CSARTGGGQPQHF. Written as DNA, the CDR3 is TGCAGTGCCAGGACAGGGGGCGGTCAGCCCCAGCATTTT.

This chain connects TRBV5-6 to TRBJ1-2; D remains ambiguous. Trimming left V 1 base short and J 4 bases short, with 14 bases between. Looked up from germline, CDR1 is SGHDT and CDR2 is YYEEEE. This CDR3 is built from 15 residues. Written as DNA, the CDR3 is TGTGCCAGCAGCTTGCTCCAGCGTTTATCCTATGGCTACACCTTC. Its translation is CASSLLQRLSYGYTF.

This clonotype was counted between two and nine times. The chain's CDR3 is CASMRTRDTEAFF. CDR3 DNA: TGTGCCAGCATGCGGACCCGCGACACTGAAGCTTTCTTT. The chain combines TRBV2 with TRBJ1-1; D gene uncertain. V gave up 7 bases and J gave up 3 bases, with 12 bases separating them. The CDR3 consists of 13 residues. From germline, CDR1 is SNHLY and CDR2 FYNNEI.

The chain recombines TRBV3-1 with TRBJ2-3; 9 bases are a match to TRBD2. CDR1 and CDR2 (germline): LGHDT, YNNKEL (reference sequence). The ends lost 6 bases at V and 1 base at J; junction bases unmatched: 5. The CDR3 spans 15 residues. CDR3 in amino acids: CASSQREDRTDTQYF. In DNA form, the CDR3 reads TGTGCCAGCAGTCAGCGGGAGGATCGCACAGATACGCAGTATTTT.

This clonotype was detected only a few times. The chain has TRBV19 and TRBJ1-3; 8 nucleotides match TRBD1. The ends lost 5 bases at V and 3 bases at J; junction bases unmatched: 6. This CDR3 has 15 residues. The V gene's germline CDR1 is LNHDA and CDR2 SQIVND (reference sequence). The CDR3 sequence is CASSHRQGSGNTIYF. The CDR3 DNA reads as TGTGCCAGTAGTCACCGACAGGGGAGTGGAAACACCATATATTTT.

The chain carries TRBV20-1 and TRBJ2-7; the D gene is possibly TRBD1 (6 bases). V gave up 3 bases and J gave up 3 bases, with 12 bases separating them. Germline V gives CDR1 DFQATT, CDR2 SNEGSKA (reference sequence). The CDR3 loop spans 13 amino acids. Here the CDR3 DNA reads TGCAGTGCTAGGAGGCAGGACAGCTACGAGCAGTACTTC. Protein sequence: CSARRQDSYEQYF.

This clonotype was picked up many times. V is TRBV4-2 and J is TRBJ2-2; 9 bases agree with TRBD1. Per germline, CDR1 LGHNA and CDR2 YNFKEQ. Trimming cost V 8 bases and J 4 bases; bases outside gene matches: 8. The CDR3 is 15 residues long. The CDR3 spells CASCRDRVSTGELFF. CDR3 DNA sequence: TGTGCCAGCTGCCGGGACAGGGTTTCCACCGGGGAGCTGTTTTTT.

The chain uses TRBV12-3 or TRBV12-4 and TRBJ2-1, with a possible D match to TRBD2 (6 bases). The CDR3 runs to 15 residues. The V end was cut by 9 bases, the J end by 0 bases, with 15 bases between. The chain's CDR3 is CASRGLTSSYNEQFF. CDR3 DNA: TGTGCCAGTAGGGGACTTACAAGCTCCTACAATGAGCAGTTCTTC.

The chain employs TRBV20-1 and TRBJ2-1; 7 bases are shared with TRBD1. Germline V CDR1 and CDR2: DFQATT, SNEGSKA (reference sequence). This CDR3 is 17 amino acids long. The junction had 8 bases not matched to a gene; V was cut back by 0 bases and J by 0 bases. The CDR3 coding sequence is TGCAGTGCTAGAGAGGGGACAGCGCCTAGCTCCTACAATGAGCAGTTCTTC. Protein sequence: CSAREGTAPSSYNEQFF.

The V gene is TRBV7-9, the J gene TRBJ1-1; D remains unclear. This CDR3 comprises 13 residues. V lost 5 bases and J lost 1, with 8 bases in between. Germline CDR1 SEHNR, CDR2 FQNEAQ (reference sequence). DNA of the CDR3: TGTGCCAGCAGCCCCACCTCGAACACTGAAGCTTTCTTT. Amino acids: CASSPTSNTEAFF.

Only a few counts were recorded for this clonotype. V usage is TRBV12-5 and J usage is TRBJ2-2, with a weak D call TRBD2 (5 bases). Per germline, CDR1 LGHNT and CDR2 FRNRAP. V was cut by 6 bases and J by 7 bases, with 12 bases left in between. The CDR3 is 13 residues long. The CDR3 nucleotides are TGTGCTAGTGGCCCCGACTATTTCGGGGAGCTGTTTTTT. Its translation: CASGPDYFGELFF.